Following are 21 T cell receptor beta chains from one sample sequenced in a study of T cell responses to AZD1222 COVID-19 vaccine. Assay used: immunoSEQ multiplex PCR; TCRdb lists only in-frame clones, some missing. The sample has roughly 91,000 clones; nearly 90% are singletons. The sample consisted of peripheral blood, taken on day 0 of AZD1222 vaccination. Receptors originate from an adult in good health.

V is TRBV6-5 and J is TRBJ2-1; 9 bases map to TRBD2. Germline trimming cut 4 bases from V and 5 bases from J; bases unmatched to any gene: 9. The CDR3 contains 16 residues. The germline gives CDR1 MNHEY, CDR2 SVGAGI. The CDR3 nucleotides are TGTGCCAGCAGTTGGCCTTCAGCGGGGGGCCACAATGAGCAGTTCTTC. It codes for CASSWPSAGGHNEQFF.

This clone has more than one count but fewer than ten. The V gene is TRBV24-1, the J gene TRBJ1-3; tentatively, D is TRBD1 (5 bases). CDR3 length: 16 amino acids. Trimming shortened V by 4 bases and J by 4 bases, and 16 bases separated the two germline ends. The V gene's germline CDR1 is KGHDR and CDR2 SFDVKD. The CDR3 loop reads CATSDPGPGGGNTIYF. In DNA form, the CDR3 reads TGTGCCACCAGTGACCCGGGACCTGGAGGCGGAAACACCATATATTTT.

V gene TRBV19 combines with J gene TRBJ2-5; D ambiguous. Per germline, CDR1 LNHDA and CDR2 SQIVND (reference sequence). V dropped 5 bases and J dropped 2 bases, with 9 bases sitting between them. The CDR3 length is 13 residues. DNA for the CDR3: TGTGCCAGTAGTCGGAGAGAGCAAGAGACCCAGTACTTC. Its translation: CASSRREQETQYF.

V is TRBV24-1 and J is TRBJ2-3; the D gene could be TRBD1 or TRBD2 (5 bases each). CDR3 length: 14 residues. V lost 4 bases and J 5 bases, leaving 12 bases between the germline ends. Germline CDR1 reads KGHDR; CDR2 reads SFDVKD. CDR3 in DNA: TGTGCCACCAGTGACCCGAGGGGCCTAGATACGCAGTATTTT. Amino acid sequence: CATSDPRGLDTQYF.

The chain carries TRBV29-1 and TRBJ1-1; 8 nucleotides match TRBD1. Germline CDR1 SQVTM, CDR2 ANQGSEA. CDR3 size: 14 residues. With 1 base clipped from V and 4 bases from J, the junction kept 5 bases outside the gene matches. The CDR3 spells CSVEVLQGGTEAFF. DNA of the CDR3: TGCAGCGTTGAAGTTTTACAGGGGGGCACTGAAGCTTTCTTT.

V is TRBV11-2 and J is TRBJ2-1; 11 nucleotides align to TRBD2. The junction had 8 bases not matched to a gene; V was cut back by 5 bases and J by 5 bases. CDR1 is SGHAT and CDR2 is FQNNGV in the germline V gene. The CDR3 is 16 amino acids. CDR3 sequence reads: CASSELLAGVDNEQFF. The CDR3 DNA is TGTGCCAGCAGCGAACTACTAGCGGGAGTCGACAATGAGCAGTTCTTC.

The chain combines TRBV6-1 with TRBJ1-5; perhaps TRBD1 as D (5 bases). V gave up 2 bases and J gave up 0 bases, with 11 bases separating them. Germline V CDR1 and CDR2: MNHNS, SASEGT. The CDR3 is made up of 16 amino acids. The CDR3 reads CASSERPGSSNQPQHF. CDR3 DNA sequence: TGTGCCAGCAGTGAACGTCCAGGGTCTAGCAATCAGCCCCAGCATTTT.

V gene TRBV4-1 combines with J gene TRBJ2-7; 11 bases match TRBD1. CDR3 length: 15 residues. Germline CDR1 reads MGHRA; CDR2 reads YSYEKL. V shed 2 bases and J 6 bases; nucleotides not matched to a gene: 6. The CDR3 DNA follows: TGCGCCAGCAGCCAATCCGGGACAGGGGGTAGCGAGCAGTACTTC. Its translation: CASSQSGTGGSEQYF.

A single count supports this clone. This chain uses TRBV12-5 with TRBJ1-5, with TRBD1 matching over 9 bases. Germline trimming cut 4 bases from V and 9 bases from J; bases unmatched to any gene: 10. The CDR3 consists of 15 residues. The germline CDR1 and CDR2 sequences are LGHNT and FRNRAP. The CDR3 spells CASGWTGAGRGPQHF. The CDR3 DNA sequence: TGTGCTAGTGGTTGGACAGGGGCTGGGCGGGGGCCCCAGCATTTT.

The chain combines TRBV25-1 with TRBJ1-3; D is undetermined. The CDR3 is 15 amino acids. From germline, CDR1 is MGHDK and CDR2 SYGVNS. Trimming removed 2 bases at V and 4 bases at J, with 12 bases between. The CDR3 DNA reads TGTGCCAGCAGTGAACCCCACGGATCAGGAAACACCATATATTTT. Protein product: CASSEPHGSGNTIYF. The full variable domain, rest sourced from reference TRBV25-1 and TRBJ1-3, is EADIYQTPRYLVIGTGKKITLECSQTMGHDKMYWYQQDPGMELHLIHYSYGVNSTEKGDLSSESTVSRIRTEHFPLTLESARPSHTSQYLCASSEPHGSGNTIYFGEGSWLTVV.

The chain is built from TRBV6-5 and TRBJ1-5; D possibly corresponds to TRBD1 (6 bases). Germline CDR1 MNHEY, CDR2 SVGAGI. The CDR3 sequence is 15 residues long. V gave up 5 bases and J gave up 2 bases, with 13 bases separating them. The CDR3 region is CASSLQGRGNQPQHF. CDR3 DNA sequence: TGTGCCAGCAGTCTACAGGGAAGGGGCAATCAGCCCCAGCATTTT.

The chain recombines TRBV25-1 with TRBJ1-4, with no clear D. V was clipped by 4 bases and J by 10 bases, with 13 bases between them. The CDR3 has 13 amino acids. From germline, CDR1 is MGHDK and CDR2 SYGVNS. CDR3 loop: CASSVRFSPKLFF. DNA of the CDR3: TGTGCCAGCAGTGTTCGGTTCTCCCCAAAACTGTTTTTT.

The sample holds a few counts of this clone. This rearrangement joins TRBV14 to TRBJ2-5, with D possibly matching TRBD2 (6 bases). Germline-derived CDR1 and CDR2 are SGHDN and FVKESK. The CDR3 runs 13 residues. V was cut by 4 bases and J by 3 bases, with 9 bases left in between. This CDR3 reads CASSLGLKETQYF. CDR3 in DNA: TGTGCCAGCAGCCTAGGACTAAAAGAGACCCAGTACTTC.

V usage is TRBV4-3 and J usage is TRBJ1-2; a weak D match, TRBD1 (5 bases). Germline loops: CDR1 LGHNA, CDR2 YSLEER. This CDR3 has 15 residues. V gave up 0 bases and J gave up 4 bases, with 12 bases separating them. The CDR3, as DNA: TGCGCCAGCAGCCAAGATGTCAGGGCAACCTATGGCTACACCTTC. Encoded protein: CASSQDVRATYGYTF.

The CDR3 DNA follows: TGTGCCAGTAAAATCTCCGGCAGGGCGATGGGTACTAATGAAAAACTGTTTTTT. This encodes CASKISGRAMGTNEKLFF. The chain links TRBV19 to TRBJ1-4, with a weak D call TRBD1 (5 bases). V was pared by 7 bases and J by 2 bases, with 23 bases between. The CDR3 has 18 residues. Germline V gives CDR1 LNHDA, CDR2 SQIVND (reference sequence).

The chain joins TRBV6-5 to TRBJ1-2, with D perhaps matching TRBD1 (5 bases). The V gene's germline CDR1 is MNHEY and CDR2 SVGAGI. Trimming took off 7 bases at V and 2 bases at J, with 11 bases between the two ends. CDR3 length equals 13 residues. The CDR3 DNA sequence: TGTGCCAGCATGCCAGGGCCGAACTATGGCTACACCTTC. Its translation: CASMPGPNYGYTF.

This chain uses TRBV19 with TRBJ1-4; TRBD1 might be the D (5 bases). Trimming shortened V by 7 bases and J by 7 bases, and 25 bases separated the two germline ends. Germline-derived CDR1 and CDR2 are LNHDA and SQIVND (reference sequence). The CDR3 totals 17 residues. The CDR3 is CASMGFRDSWRAEKLFF. CDR3 sequence (DNA): TGTGCCAGTATGGGATTCCGGGACTCCTGGAGGGCTGAAAAACTGTTTTTT. The whole variable domain, filled in from reference TRBV19 and TRBJ1-4, reads DGGITQSPKYLFRKEGQNVTLSCEQNLNHDAMYWYRQDPGQGLRLIYYSQIVNDFQKGDIAEGYSVSREKKESFPLTVTSAQKNPTAFYLCASMGFRDSWRAEKLFFGSGTQLSVL.

The V call is TRBV19, the J call TRBJ2-5, with D tentatively TRBD1 or TRBD2 (5 bases each). The germline gives CDR1 LNHDA, CDR2 SQIVND (reference sequence). The CDR3 covers 13 residues. Between the trimmed V and J ends, which lost 9 bases and 7 bases, there was a span of 18 bases. The CDR3 loop reads CARLGTEEGTQYF. The CDR3 coding sequence is TGTGCCAGACTCGGGACGGAAGAGGGGACCCAGTACTTC. The whole variable domain, remainder taken from reference TRBV19 and TRBJ2-5, is DGGITQSPKYLFRKEGQNVTLSCEQNLNHDAMYWYRQDPGQGLRLIYYSQIVNDFQKGDIAEGYSVSREKKESFPLTVTSAQKNPTAFYLCARLGTEEGTQYFGPGTRLLVL.

V and J are TRBV5-4 and TRBJ2-3; D could derive from TRBD1 or TRBD2 (6 bases each). The length of the CDR3 is 15 residues. V lost 4 bases and J lost 4, with 16 bases in between. Germline-derived CDR1 and CDR2 are SGHNT and YYREEE (reference sequence). CDR3 in DNA: TGTGCCAGCAGCGAGTGGAGTAGGGGGGCAGATACGCAGTATTTT. Translation: CASSEWSRGADTQYF.

This clone was counted only a few times. The chain couples TRBV4-2 to TRBJ1-1; no definite D call. V was trimmed by 0 bases and J by 1 base, leaving 9 bases between them. CDR1 and CDR2 (germline): LGHNA, YNFKEQ. The CDR3 runs to 15 residues. This chain's CDR3 is CASSQERAENTEAFF. The CDR3, as DNA: TGTGCCAGCAGCCAAGAACGGGCCGAGAACACTGAAGCTTTCTTT.

This chain links TRBV24-1 with TRBJ2-3; 11 bases align to TRBD2. Per the germline V gene, CDR1 is KGHDR and CDR2 is SFDVKD. The CDR3 length is 16 residues. J gave up 2 bases and V 6 bases, and 6 bases lay outside the gene matches. For the CDR3, the DNA is TGTGCCACCAGTAGAGGGACTAGCGGATACACAGATACGCAGTATTTT. Amino acid sequence: CATSRGTSGYTDTQYF.